This TCR beta chain was documented in a study of shared clonotypes between healthy human individuals. Study summary: There were three CD4 naive, three CD4 memory, two CD8 naive and one CD8 memory plates per donor.

V lost 9 bases and J lost 7; bases outside the gene matches: 15. The CDR3 is 14 amino acids. The germline V gene encodes CDR1 MNHNS and CDR2 SASEGT. Notes on the study in general: The study generally estimated greater richness for naive than memory subsets. It was the non-shared clonotypes that had lower generation probabilities than clonotypes shared by all four donors.

A remark on this clone: Its cognate antigen is unknown.

Authors' methods: ImmunoSEQ supplied junction-only sequences lacking quality scores, so filtering was different. Assay: immunoSEQ multiplex PCR; the TCRdb copy retains only in-frame clones and omits some. From that table come the V and J calls and clone size; the DNA was used to work out D and trimming. The sample lists about a million clones, 75% occurring once. The specimen was memory CD4+ T cells sorted from blood. Subset specified: CD45RA-negative fraction. The chain has TRBV6-1 and TRBJ2-7, with TRBD1 matching 7 bases. This clonotype was sampled from a man younger than 30 in good health. The CDR3 loop reads CASYYVGGWGEQYF. The CDR3 DNA reads TGTGCCAGTTATTATGTAGGGGGCTGGGGAGAGCAGTACTTC.